The clone carrying this TCR beta chain was seen only a few times. What it recognizes is unknown. This sample was included in a study of identical twins. Study results and caveats: Models underestimated TCR alpha sharing (out-of-frame) in monozygotic twins. Insertions ran lower in abundant cord blood beta clonotypes, though not in memory repertoires.

TCRdb re-called the 5' RACE reads through MiXCR, storing one row per CDR3 protein. The repertoire holds 1.5 million to 2 million distinct CDR3 sequences, with under 35% as singletons. Trimming took 5 bases from V and 3 from J; bases not matched to a gene: 6. The CDR3 is made up of 14 amino acids. CDR1 and CDR2 from the germline V gene are MNHEY and SMNVEV (reference sequence). Sequencing was performed on cord blood. V usage is TRBV27 and J usage is TRBJ2-7; 8 bases match TRBD2. The clonotype originates from a newborn girl in good health. The CDR3 coding sequence is TGTGCCAGCAGTATCGGGACTAGGTGCTACGAGCAGTACTTC. Amino acid sequence: CASSIGTRCYEQYF.